Each of the 5 T cell receptor beta chains below was sequenced from the same sample in a study of T cells in localized non-small cell lung cancer. Libraries were prepared by immunoSEQ multiplex PCR; TCRdb keeps only in-frame clonotypes and omits some of them. The table lists tens of thousands of clones, about 87% of them singletons. The sequencing here drew on peripheral blood, taken before any cancer treatment. The receptors were sampled from a man aged 35 to 69 with stage I squamous cell lung carcinoma.

This clone was counted between two and nine times. V is TRBV7-9 and J is TRBJ1-1; D gene unclear. The CDR3 covers 11 residues. Trimming took off 1 base at V and 8 bases at J, with 5 bases between the two ends. The germline gives CDR1 SEHNR, CDR2 FQNEAQ (reference sequence). CDR3 region: CASSLGGEAFF. CDR3 DNA sequence: TGTGCCAGCAGCTTAGGAGGGGAAGCTTTCTTT.

This rearrangement joins TRBV10-2 to TRBJ2-7; TRBD1 matches at 8 bases. This CDR3 is 13 amino acids long. Germline values: CDR1 WSHSY, CDR2 SAAADI. The junction had 4 bases not matched to a gene; V was cut back by 6 bases and J by 3 bases. In DNA form, the CDR3 reads TGCGCCAGCAGAGGACAGGGAGGCTACGAGCAGTACTTC. Its protein is CASRGQGGYEQYF.

The rearrangement links TRBV11-2 to TRBJ2-7; D unresolved. Germline V gene lookup returns CDR1 SGHAT and CDR2 FQNNGV. Trimming pared 4 bases from V and 0 bases from J, leaving 10 bases between. This CDR3 has 14 residues. The CDR3 reads CASSSSTYSYEQYF. The CDR3 DNA is TGTGCCAGCAGCTCTTCGACCTACTCCTACGAGCAGTACTTC.

This chain joins TRBV4-2 and TRBJ1-1; 10 nucleotides align to TRBD1. The CDR3 runs to 15 residues. The germline V gene encodes CDR1 LGHNA and CDR2 YNFKEQ. Trimming removed 3 bases from V and 1 base from J; junction bases left unmatched: 2. Here the CDR3 reads CASSQGQGTNTEAFF. CDR3 in DNA: TGTGCCAGCAGCCAGGGACAGGGGACGAACACTGAAGCTTTCTTT.

A single count supports this clone. The chain is built from TRBV7-2 and TRBJ2-7, with TRBD1 as a possible D gene (6 bases). Trimming removed 5 bases from V and 7 bases from J, with 18 bases in between. Germline V gene data show CDR1 as SGHTA and CDR2 as FQGNSA. The CDR3 length is 14 residues. The CDR3 is CASSRGGGAWEQYF. The CDR3 coding sequence is TGTGCCAGCAGCCGGGGTGGGGGCGCGTGGGAGCAGTACTTC.